These 29 T cell receptor beta chains came from one sample sequenced in a study of cytomegalovirus exposure and HLA in healthy donors. PCR was performed using 60 Vbeta and 13 Jbeta primers. Data came from immunoSEQ multiplex PCR; TCRdb stores just in-frame clones and leaves some out. The specimen's table records 100,000 to 150,000 clones. Sequencing was performed on PBMCs. These receptors came from a man aged 35 to 55 in good health and CMV-seronegative.

The chain recombines TRBV29-1 with TRBJ2-7; the match to TRBD2 covers 8 bases. V lost 4 bases and J lost 0; bases outside the gene matches: 2. CDR1 and CDR2 from the germline V gene are SQVTM and ANQGSEA. This CDR3 has 13 residues. CDR3 DNA sequence: TGCAGCGTTGTGGGGACTAGCTCCTACGAGCAGTACTTC. Translating it yields CSVVGTSSYEQYF.

V and J are TRBV18 and TRBJ2-6, with D perhaps matching TRBD2 (6 bases). This CDR3 has 17 amino acids. Germline CDR1 is KGHSH and CDR2 is LQKENI. V was pared by 5 bases and J by 0 bases, with 14 bases between. The CDR3 sequence is CASSSGDFLSGANVLTF. CDR3 coding DNA: TGTGCCAGCTCATCGGGGGACTTCCTCTCTGGGGCCAACGTCCTGACTTTC. Variable domain in full (rest from reference TRBV18 and TRBJ2-6): NAGVMQNPRHLVRRRGQEARLRCSPMKGHSHVYWYRQLPEEGLKFMVYLQKENIIDESGMPKERFSAEFPKEGPSILRIQQVVRGDSAAYFCASSSGDFLSGANVLTFGAGSRLTVL.

This chain connects TRBV5-6 to TRBJ2-3, with TRBD1 as a possible D gene (6 bases). The CDR3 is made up of 16 amino acids. The germline CDR1 and CDR2 sequences are SGHDT and YYEEEE. Trimming shortened V by 4 bases and J by 6 bases, and 21 bases separated the two germline ends. Written as DNA, the CDR3 is TGTGCCAGCAGCGGGGGCGCGTACCTGAGACGGGATACGCAGTATTTT. Translation gives CASSGGAYLRRDTQYF.

The chain recombines TRBV5-1 with TRBJ2-1, with TRBD2 identical over 9 bases. In germline, CDR1 is SGHRS, CDR2 YFSETQ. The CDR3 contains 16 residues. Germline trimming cut 2 bases from V and 8 bases from J; bases unmatched to any gene: 11. The CDR3 nucleotides are TGCGCCAGCAGCTTTACCGCGGGTGGCGGGAGGGATGAGCAGTTCTTC. Amino acids: CASSFTAGGGRDEQFF.

The chain couples TRBV9 to TRBJ2-5; TRBD2 aligns across 7 bases. The J segment lost 4 bases and the V segment lost 4 bases, leaving 7 bases of the junction unmatched. Germline loops: CDR1 SGDLS, CDR2 YYNGEE. This CDR3 is built from 14 residues. The CDR3 is CASSPGLVGETQYF. CDR3 DNA: TGTGCCAGCAGCCCAGGACTAGTTGGAGAGACCCAGTACTTC.

With respect to this clone: The identical CDR3 is also encoded by other nucleotide sequences in the sample. This chain connects TRBV20-1 to TRBJ2-5; D is unresolved. Trimming removed 1 base from V and 4 bases from J, with 4 bases in between. The CDR3 consists of 11 residues. CDR1 is DFQATT, CDR2 SNEGSKA, per germline (reference sequence). This CDR3 is CSARGGETQYF. The CDR3 DNA is TGCAGTGCTAGAGGAGGAGAGACCCAGTACTTC.

On this clone: A read error may account for a junction end that differs from germline. This rearrangement joins TRBV30 to TRBJ2-7, with 7 nucleotides matching TRBD1. CDR1 is GTSNPN, CDR2 SVGIG, per germline (reference sequence). This CDR3 is built from 9 residues. Written as DNA, the CDR3 is TGTGGCCAGAGGGACAGAGGTCCTTTC. This sequence encodes CGQRDRGPF.

This chain uses TRBV6-1 with TRBJ1-3; 10 nucleotides line up with TRBD1. The V and J ends lost 8 bases and 2 bases, in that order; junction bases with no gene match: 3. The germline V gene encodes CDR1 MNHNS and CDR2 SASEGT. There are 14 residues in the CDR3. CDR3 region: CASRDRGPGNTIYF. The CDR3, as DNA: TGTGCCAGCCGGGACAGGGGTCCTGGAAACACCATATATTTT.

The chain has TRBV28 and TRBJ2-3; TRBD1 agrees at 10 bases. Germline V lookup: CDR1 MDHEN, CDR2 SYDVKM. The junction had 5 bases not matched to a gene; V was cut back by 7 bases and J by 1 base. The CDR3 is made up of 15 amino acids. CDR3 region: CASKTGGAGTDTQYF. The CDR3 bases are TGTGCCAGCAAGACAGGGGGCGCGGGCACAGATACGCAGTATTTT.

The chain uses TRBV5-1 and TRBJ2-5; TRBD1 aligns across 9 bases. Germline V gives CDR1 SGHRS, CDR2 YFSETQ. Unmatched junction bases numbered 1, after V lost 1 base and J lost 6 bases. This CDR3 spans 13 amino acids. The CDR3 nucleotides read TGCGCCAGCAGCTTGAACAGGGGGCAGACCCAGTACTTC. Residues: CASSLNRGQTQYF.

The chain links TRBV5-5 to TRBJ2-7, with 10 bases that match TRBD1. CDR3 length: 14 amino acids. The germline gives CDR1 SGHKS, CDR2 YYEKEE (reference sequence). V shed 10 bases, J shed 6 bases, and the junction held 13 bases outside the gene matches. The CDR3 region is CASAGGTGVGEQYF. In DNA, the CDR3 is TGTGCCTCTGCCGGCGGGACAGGGGTCGGCGAGCAGTACTTC. The full variable domain, its missing parts supplied by reference TRBV5-5 and TRBJ2-7, is DAGVTQSPTHLIKTRGQQVTLRCSPISGHKSVSWYQQVLGQGPQFIFQYYEKEERGRGNFPDRFSARQFPNYSSELNVNALLLGDSALYLCASAGGTGVGEQYFGPGTRLTVT.

CDR3 sequence: CASSLGPGGFGYTF. CDR3 DNA: TGTGCCAGCAGCTTAGGTCCTGGCGGCTTCGGCTACACCTTC. The chain carries TRBV7-2 and TRBJ1-2; D unclear. The V gene's germline CDR1 is SGHTA and CDR2 FQGNSA. V lost 1 base, J lost 8 bases, and 14 bases lay in between. The CDR3 spans 14 residues.

The CDR3 bases are TGTGCCAGCAGCAACCGGGACAGGGAGAATCAGCCCCAGCATTTT. Protein product: CASSNRDRENQPQHF. V is TRBV4-2 and J is TRBJ1-5; TRBD1 aligns across 9 bases. This CDR3 contains 15 residues. The germline gives CDR1 LGHNA, CDR2 YNFKEQ. Unmatched junction bases numbered 6, after V lost 5 bases and J lost 4 bases.

The rearrangement joins TRBV5-1 to TRBJ2-7, with TRBD2 matching over 9 bases. Trimming took 0 bases from V and 6 from J; bases not matched to a gene: 4. The germline V gene encodes CDR1 SGHRS and CDR2 YFSETQ. The CDR3 runs 14 residues. The CDR3 DNA is TGCGCCAGCAGCTTGGTAGCGGGAGCTCCCGAGCAGTACTTC. Protein: CASSLVAGAPEQYF.

This chain joins TRBV4-2 and TRBJ2-1, with 7 bases fitting TRBD2. CDR1 is LGHNA and CDR2 is YNFKEQ in the germline V gene. J lost 0 bases, V lost 0 bases, and 8 bases had no gene match. This CDR3 contains 18 residues. CDR3 in DNA: TGTGCCAGCAGCCAAGATCCGAGCGGGGCTAGCTCCTACAATGAGCAGTTCTTC. Translated, it gives CASSQDPSGASSYNEQFF.

V usage is TRBV28 and J usage is TRBJ2-4, with D tentatively TRBD2 (5 bases). Looked up from germline, CDR1 is MDHEN and CDR2 is SYDVKM. V was pared by 7 bases and J by 9 bases, with 13 bases between. This CDR3 comprises 12 residues. In DNA form, the CDR3 reads TGTGCCAGCACCCCACTCGCGGGCATTCAGTACTTC. Its translation: CASTPLAGIQYF.

The rearrangement uses TRBV30 and TRBJ2-7; 9 nucleotides agree with TRBD2. The V gene end was trimmed by 0 bases and the J gene end by 5 bases; junction bases not matched to a gene: 8. Looked up from germline, CDR1 is GTSNPN and CDR2 is SVGIG (reference sequence). This CDR3 is 15 amino acids long. The CDR3 is CAWSVLPSGTNEQYF. CDR3 nucleotide sequence: TGTGCCTGGAGTGTACTCCCTAGCGGGACAAACGAGCAGTACTTC.

This chain links TRBV4-1 with TRBJ2-3, with TRBD2 matching over 7 bases. Germline values: CDR1 MGHRA, CDR2 YSYEKL. CDR3 length equals 17 residues. V shed 4 bases, J shed 6 bases, and the junction held 16 bases outside the gene matches. The CDR3 nucleotides are TGCGCCAGCAGCCGCATCTCCGTGGCGGGAGCGGGGGATACGCAGTATTTT. It yields the protein CASSRISVAGAGDTQYF.

The gene calls are TRBV5-6 and TRBJ1-5, with D maybe TRBD1 (5 bases). Germline V gives CDR1 SGHDT, CDR2 YYEEEE. V lost 5 bases and J 0 bases, leaving 18 bases between the germline ends. This CDR3 is built from 17 residues. DNA of the CDR3: TGTGCCAGCAGTAGAGTCGTCGCCGGGGGTAGCAATCAGCCCCAGCATTTT. This sequence encodes CASSRVVAGGSNQPQHF. Drawing the rest from reference TRBV5-6 and TRBJ1-5, the complete variable domain is DAGVTQSPTHLIKTRGQQVTLRCSPKSGHDTVSWYQQALGQGPQFIFQYYEEEERQRGNFPDRFSGHQFPNYSSELNVNALLLGDSALYLCASSRVVAGGSNQPQHFGDGTRLSIL.

The genes are TRBV4-2 and TRBJ2-7; 7 nucleotides match TRBD2. This CDR3 is 15 amino acids long. The germline V gene encodes CDR1 LGHNA and CDR2 YNFKEQ. V shed 4 bases and J 2 bases; nucleotides not matched to a gene: 8. CDR3 sequence: CASSRDYPGTYEQYF. CDR3 DNA: TGTGCCAGCAGCCGGGACTACCCAGGGACCTACGAGCAGTACTTC.

V usage is TRBV30 and J usage is TRBJ1-2; no reliable D call. The V gene's germline CDR1 is GTSNPN and CDR2 SVGIG (reference sequence). This CDR3 region has 15 residues. V dropped 3 bases and J dropped 4 bases, with 18 bases sitting between them. The CDR3 nucleotides are TGTGCCTGGAGAGAGGGCCTCGCGTCGTCCTATGGCTACACCTTC. Translation gives CAWREGLASSYGYTF.

The chain joins TRBV2 to TRBJ1-3; maybe TRBD1 (6 bases). There are 14 residues in the CDR3. Germline V gives CDR1 SNHLY, CDR2 FYNNEI. The V end was cut by 6 bases, the J end by 0 bases, with 9 bases between. CDR3 residues: CASRTGNSGNTIYF. The CDR3 region has the DNA TGTGCCAGCAGAACAGGGAACTCTGGAAACACCATATATTTT.

CDR3 coding DNA: TGTGCCAGCAGCGGTAGCGGGAGGGACACCGGGGAGCTGTTTTTT. Amino acids: CASSGSGRDTGELFF. V is TRBV9 and J is TRBJ2-2; 11 bases are shared with TRBD2. The germline V gene encodes CDR1 SGDLS and CDR2 YYNGEE. The CDR3 sequence is 15 residues long. V was clipped by 3 bases and J by 3 bases; unmatched bases: 1.

The rearrangement links TRBV6-5 to TRBJ1-6, with D possibly being TRBD1 (5 bases). CDR1 is MNHEY and CDR2 is SVGAGI in the germline V gene. The CDR3 consists of 15 residues. Trimming cost V 6 bases and J 10 bases, with 19 bases left between them. CDR3 amino acids: CASSPDKGRRSPLHF. Written as DNA, the CDR3 is TGTGCCAGCAGCCCGGATAAGGGGAGGAGGTCACCCCTCCACTTT.

The chain carries TRBV30 and TRBJ2-1; a weak D match, TRBD2 (5 bases). The length of the CDR3 is 13 residues. Germline V gene lookup returns CDR1 GTSNPN and CDR2 SVGIG (reference sequence). With 2 bases removed from V and 3 bases from J, the gap between germline ends came to 8 bases. The CDR3 loop reads CAWSSGYYNEQFF. CDR3 coding DNA: TGTGCCTGGAGTAGCGGTTACTACAATGAGCAGTTCTTC.

The chain employs TRBV7-9 and TRBJ2-2; 11 bases line up with TRBD2. Germline trimming cut 5 bases from V and 7 bases from J; bases unmatched to any gene: 3. Germline values: CDR1 SEHNR, CDR2 FQNEAQ (reference sequence). The CDR3 has 14 amino acids. CDR3 protein: CASSTGLAVGELFF. The CDR3 nucleotides are TGTGCCAGCAGCACGGGACTAGCGGTCGGGGAGCTGTTTTTT.

The CDR3 DNA reads as TGTGCCAGCAGCTCAATGTCCGGGACAGGGGCTGGAAACACCATATATTTT. Translation gives CASSSMSGTGAGNTIYF. The chain uses TRBV9 and TRBJ1-3, with 10 bases that match TRBD1. J lost 2 bases, V lost 4 bases, and 9 bases had no gene match. Germline V gives CDR1 SGDLS, CDR2 YYNGEE. The CDR3 covers 17 residues.

The chain recombines TRBV11-3 with TRBJ2-3; 14 nucleotides agree with TRBD2. V was pared by 5 bases and J by 6 bases, with 10 bases of the junction left unmatched. Germline lookup yields CDR1 SGHNT and CDR2 YENEEA. This CDR3 has 17 residues. The CDR3 protein is CASSKRRLAGGMDTQYF. The DNA for the CDR3 is TGTGCCAGCAGCAAAAGGCGACTAGCGGGAGGGATGGATACGCAGTATTTT.

The genes are TRBV11-3 and TRBJ2-2, with D unresolved. Trimming pared 5 bases from V and 0 bases from J, leaving 7 bases between. The CDR3 is 14 amino acids. CDR1 is SGHNT and CDR2 is YENEEA in the germline V gene. The CDR3 loop reads CASSPGSNTGELFF. DNA for the CDR3: TGTGCCAGCAGCCCCGGGTCGAACACCGGGGAGCTGTTTTTT.